A selection of T cell receptor beta chains follows, all from one sample in a study of blood T cell repertoires in COVID-19. Generated by immunoSEQ multiplex PCR, the TCRdb table keeps only in-frame clones and is missing some. The table has about 190,000 clones, 84% seen once. Sequences were obtained from PBMCs or T cells enriched from blood (not recorded which). These receptors all stem from a woman in her 30s who had recovered from COVID-19. Both conserved end residues are part of each CDR3. The D gene is left open where the match is weak. Clone size is stated in some rows and not others, as once, few, many or a class when expanded.

J: TRBJ2-3
V: TRBV5-6
size: .
D: TRBD1
DNA: TGTGCCAGCAGCGCAGCGGGACAGGGGTTAGATACGCAGTATTTT
CDR3: CASSAAGQGLDTQYF

J: TRBJ1-2
V: TRBV6-4
size: .
D: TRBD1
DNA: TGTGCCAGCAGTGACGGGCAGGGGGCGATCGGAGGCTACACCTTC
CDR3: CASSDGQGAIGGYTF

J: TRBJ2-7
V: TRBV5-1
size: .
D: .
DNA: TGCGCCAGCAGGTCGGGGTACGAGCAGTACTTC
CDR3: CASRSGYEQYF

J: TRBJ2-1
V: TRBV19
size: .
D: .
DNA: TGTGCCAGTAGTATCCTTCGGGGGACCAACAATGAGCAGTTCTTC
CDR3: CASSILRGTNNEQFF

J: TRBJ2-1
V: TRBV5-6
size: .
D: .
DNA: TGTGCCAGCAGCCACTACAATGAGCAGTTCTTC
CDR3: CASSHYNEQFF

J: TRBJ1-5
V: TRBV19
size: .
D: .
DNA: TGTGCCAGTAGTATAGTTCGTCTGCCCCAGCATTTT
CDR3: CASSIVRLPQHF

J: TRBJ2-7
V: TRBV11-1
size: .
D: TRBD1
DNA: TGTGCCAGCAGCTCCGGGACAGGGTACTACGAGCAGTACTTC
CDR3: CASSSGTGYYEQYF

J: TRBJ2-2
V: TRBV7-9
size: .
D: .
DNA: TGTGCCACCCGACTCCTCTCGGCCGGGGAGCTGTTTTTT
CDR3: CATRLLSAGELFF

J: TRBJ2-5
V: TRBV5-4
size: .
D: TRBD2
DNA: TGTGCCAGCAGCTTCGGCGGGAGAGGAAGGGAGACCCAGTACTTC
CDR3: CASSFGGRGRETQYF

J: TRBJ2-3
V: TRBV3-1/TRBV3-2
size: .
D: .
DNA: TGTGCCAGCAGCCAAGGGCAGGGATTTTGGACAGATACGCAGTATTTT
CDR3: CASSQGQGFWTDTQYF

J: TRBJ1-4
V: TRBV19
size: once
D: .
DNA: TGTGCCAGCGGGGACTTCCAAAATGAAAAACTGTTTTTT
CDR3: CASGDFQNEKLFF

J: TRBJ2-7
V: TRBV4-1
size: .
D: TRBD2
DNA: TGCGCCAGCAGCCAGACTAGCGGGAGCATCTACGAGCAGTACTTC
CDR3: CASSQTSGSIYEQYF

J: TRBJ1-5
V: TRBV7-2
size: .
D: .
DNA: TGTGCCAGCAGCTTAGTGGTACAGATCCGGGGTCAGCCCCAGCATTTT
CDR3: CASSLVVQIRGQPQHF

J: TRBJ2-5
V: TRBV5-1
size: .
D: TRBD2
DNA: TGCGCCAGCAGCCCATTGGGACTAGCGGGAGAGGAGACCCAGTACTTC
CDR3: CASSPLGLAGEETQYF

J: TRBJ2-2
V: TRBV30
size: .
D: TRBD2
DNA: TGTGCCTGGGAGAGCGGGAGGAACACCGGGGAGCTGTTTTTT
CDR3: CAWESGRNTGELFF

J: TRBJ1-3
V: TRBV6-5
size: few
D: .
DNA: TGTGCCAGCAGCCCGAATTCAGCTGGAAACACCATATATTTT
CDR3: CASSPNSAGNTIYF